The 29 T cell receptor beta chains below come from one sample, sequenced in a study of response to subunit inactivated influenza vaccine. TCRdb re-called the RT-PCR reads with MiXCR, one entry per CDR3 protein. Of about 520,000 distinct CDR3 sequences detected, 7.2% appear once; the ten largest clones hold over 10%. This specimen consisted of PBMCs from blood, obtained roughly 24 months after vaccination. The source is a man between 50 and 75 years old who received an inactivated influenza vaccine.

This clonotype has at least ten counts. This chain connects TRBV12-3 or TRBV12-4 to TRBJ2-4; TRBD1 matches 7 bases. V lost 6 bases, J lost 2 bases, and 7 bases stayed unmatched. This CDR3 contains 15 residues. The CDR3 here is CASSVNRGPKNIQYF. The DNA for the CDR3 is TGTGCCAGCAGCGTAAACAGGGGTCCCAAAAACATTCAGTACTTC.

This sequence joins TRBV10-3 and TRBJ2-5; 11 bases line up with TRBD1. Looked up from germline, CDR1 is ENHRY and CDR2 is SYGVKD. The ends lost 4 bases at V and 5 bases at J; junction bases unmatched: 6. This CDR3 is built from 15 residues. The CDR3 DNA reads TGTGCCATCAGTGGGGACAGGGGGTATGGGGAGACCCAGTACTTC. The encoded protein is CAISGDRGYGETQYF.

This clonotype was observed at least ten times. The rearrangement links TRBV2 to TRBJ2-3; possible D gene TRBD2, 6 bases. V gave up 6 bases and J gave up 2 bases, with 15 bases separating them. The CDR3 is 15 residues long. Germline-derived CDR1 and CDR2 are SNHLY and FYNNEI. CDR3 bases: TGTGCCAGCAGAGGGCGTCGGGAGTACACAGATACGCAGTATTTT. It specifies CASRGRREYTDTQYF.

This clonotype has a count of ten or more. CDR3: CSARDLAEQFF. The DNA for the CDR3 is TGCAGTGCTAGAGATTTGGCTGAGCAGTTCTTC. J is TRBJ2-1 and V is TRBV20-1; D is undetermined. Trimming took off 0 bases at V and 9 bases at J, with 6 bases between the two ends. Germline lookup yields CDR1 DFQATT and CDR2 SNEGSKA (reference sequence). The CDR3 contains 11 residues.

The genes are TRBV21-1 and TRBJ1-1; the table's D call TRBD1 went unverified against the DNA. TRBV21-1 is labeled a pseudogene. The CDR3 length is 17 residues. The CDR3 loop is CASSKRGQVQENTEAFF. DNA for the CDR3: TGTGCCAGCAGCAAAAGGGGACAGGTTCAAGAGAACACTGAAGCTTTCTTT.

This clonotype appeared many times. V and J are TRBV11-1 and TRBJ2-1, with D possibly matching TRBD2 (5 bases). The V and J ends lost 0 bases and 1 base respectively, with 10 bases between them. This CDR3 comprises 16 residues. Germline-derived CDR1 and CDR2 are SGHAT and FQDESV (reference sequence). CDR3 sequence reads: CASSLARGRSYNEQFF. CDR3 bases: TGTGCCAGCAGCTTAGCTAGAGGGCGTTCCTACAATGAGCAGTTCTTC.

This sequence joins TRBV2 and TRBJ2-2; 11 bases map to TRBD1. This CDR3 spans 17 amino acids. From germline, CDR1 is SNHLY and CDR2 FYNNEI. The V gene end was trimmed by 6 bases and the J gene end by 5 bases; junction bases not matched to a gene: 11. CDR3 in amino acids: CASSTKAGTGGTGELFF. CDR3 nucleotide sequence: TGTGCCAGCAGCACTAAAGCCGGGACAGGGGGAACCGGGGAGCTGTTTTTT.

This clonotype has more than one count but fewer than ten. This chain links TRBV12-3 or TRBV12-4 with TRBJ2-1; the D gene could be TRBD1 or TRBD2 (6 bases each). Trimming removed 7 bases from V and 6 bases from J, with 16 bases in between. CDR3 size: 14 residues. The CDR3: CASKFEEGGNEQFF. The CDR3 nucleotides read TGTGCCAGCAAATTCGAGGAGGGGGGCAATGAGCAGTTCTTC.

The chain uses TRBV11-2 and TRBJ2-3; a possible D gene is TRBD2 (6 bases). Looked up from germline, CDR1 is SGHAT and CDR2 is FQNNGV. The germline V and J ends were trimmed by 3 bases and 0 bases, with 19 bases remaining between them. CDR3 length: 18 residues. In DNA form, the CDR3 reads TGTGCCAGCAGCTTCCCACCTGGAGGGTCCAAAAGCACAGATACGCAGTATTTT. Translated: CASSFPPGGSKSTDTQYF.

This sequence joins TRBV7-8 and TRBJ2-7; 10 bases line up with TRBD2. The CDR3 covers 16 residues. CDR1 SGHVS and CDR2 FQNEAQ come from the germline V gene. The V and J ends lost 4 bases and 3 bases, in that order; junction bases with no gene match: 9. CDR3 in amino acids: CASSSLAGAQSYEQYF. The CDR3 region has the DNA TGTGCCAGCAGCTCCCTAGCGGGGGCGCAGAGCTACGAGCAGTACTTC.

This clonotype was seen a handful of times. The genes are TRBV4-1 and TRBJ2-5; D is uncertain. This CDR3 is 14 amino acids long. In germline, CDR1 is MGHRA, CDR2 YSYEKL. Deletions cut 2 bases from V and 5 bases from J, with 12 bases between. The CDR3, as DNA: TGCGCCAGCAGCCAACGTTACATGGGGGAGACCCAGTACTTC. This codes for CASSQRYMGETQYF.

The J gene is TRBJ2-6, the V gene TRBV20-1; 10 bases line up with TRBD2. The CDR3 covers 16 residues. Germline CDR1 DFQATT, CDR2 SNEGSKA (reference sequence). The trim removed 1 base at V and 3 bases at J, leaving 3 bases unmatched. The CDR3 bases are TGCAGTGCTAGAGCTAGCGGGAGTGGTGGGGCCAACGTCCTGACTTTC. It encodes CSARASGSGGANVLTF.

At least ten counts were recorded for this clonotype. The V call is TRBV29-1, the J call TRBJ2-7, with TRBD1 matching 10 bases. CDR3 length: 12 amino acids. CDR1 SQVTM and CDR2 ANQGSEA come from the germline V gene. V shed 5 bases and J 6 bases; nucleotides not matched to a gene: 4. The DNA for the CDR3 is TGCAGCGTTAACCGGGACAGGGGCGAGCAGTACTTC. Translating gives CSVNRDRGEQYF.

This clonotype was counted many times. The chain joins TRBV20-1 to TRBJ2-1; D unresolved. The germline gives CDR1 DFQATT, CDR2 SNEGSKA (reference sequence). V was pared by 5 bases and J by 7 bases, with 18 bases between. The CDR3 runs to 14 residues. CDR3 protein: CSAPDFSTANEQFF. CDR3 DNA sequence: TGCAGTGCTCCTGATTTCAGCACAGCTAATGAGCAGTTCTTC.

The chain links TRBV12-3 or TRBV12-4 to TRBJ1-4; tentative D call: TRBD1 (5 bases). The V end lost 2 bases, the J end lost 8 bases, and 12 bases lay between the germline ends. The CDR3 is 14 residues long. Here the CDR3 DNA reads TGTGCCAGCAGTTTAAGGGGTCGGGACGAAAAACTGTTTTTT. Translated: CASSLRGRDEKLFF.

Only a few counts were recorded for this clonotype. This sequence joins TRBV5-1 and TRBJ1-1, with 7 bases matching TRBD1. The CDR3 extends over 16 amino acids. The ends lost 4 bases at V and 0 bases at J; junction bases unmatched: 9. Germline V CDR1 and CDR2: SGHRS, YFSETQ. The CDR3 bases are TGCGCCAGCAGCAAAGGACAGGCCGCTGTGAACACTGAAGCTTTCTTT. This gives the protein CASSKGQAAVNTEAFF.

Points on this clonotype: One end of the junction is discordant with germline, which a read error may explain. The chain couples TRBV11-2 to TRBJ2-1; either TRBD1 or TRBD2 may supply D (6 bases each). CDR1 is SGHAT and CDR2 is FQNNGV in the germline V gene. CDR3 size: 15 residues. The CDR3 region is CASSLGGGTNNDQFF. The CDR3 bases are TGTGCCAGCAGCTTGGGTGGGGGGACAAACAATGACCAGTTCTTC. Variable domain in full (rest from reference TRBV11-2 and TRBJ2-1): EAGVAQSPRYKIIEKRQSVAFWCNPISGHATLYWYQQILGQGPKLLIQFQNNGVVDDSQLPKDRFSAERLKGVDSTLKIQPAKLEDSAVYLCASSLGGGTNNDQFFGPGTRLTVL.

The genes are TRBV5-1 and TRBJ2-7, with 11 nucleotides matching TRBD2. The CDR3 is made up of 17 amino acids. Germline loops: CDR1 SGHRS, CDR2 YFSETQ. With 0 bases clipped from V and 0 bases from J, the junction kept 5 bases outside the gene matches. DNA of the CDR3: TGCGCCAGCAGCTTGGTTGGACTAGCGGGCTCCTCCTACGAGCAGTACTTC. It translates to CASSLVGLAGSSYEQYF. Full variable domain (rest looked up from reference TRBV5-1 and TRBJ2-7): KAGVTQTPRYLIKTRGQQVTLSCSPISGHRSVSWYQQTPGQGLQFLFEYFSETQRNKGNFPGRFSGRQFSNSRSEMNVSTLELGDSALYLCASSLVGLAGSSYEQYFGPGTRLTVT.

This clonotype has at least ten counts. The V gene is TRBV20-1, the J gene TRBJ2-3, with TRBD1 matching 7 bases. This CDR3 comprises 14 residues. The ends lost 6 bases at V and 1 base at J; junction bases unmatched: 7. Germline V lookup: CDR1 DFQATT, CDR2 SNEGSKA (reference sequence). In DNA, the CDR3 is TGCAGTGCAAGAAGACAGGGAGGCACAGATACGCAGTATTTT. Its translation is CSARRQGGTDTQYF.

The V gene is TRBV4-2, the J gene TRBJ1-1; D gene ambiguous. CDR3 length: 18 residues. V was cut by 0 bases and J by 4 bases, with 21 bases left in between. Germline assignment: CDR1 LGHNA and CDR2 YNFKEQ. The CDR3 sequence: CASSQDLPPWGSITEAFF. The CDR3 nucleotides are TGTGCCAGCAGCCAAGATCTTCCCCCTTGGGGTTCGATCACTGAAGCTTTCTTT.

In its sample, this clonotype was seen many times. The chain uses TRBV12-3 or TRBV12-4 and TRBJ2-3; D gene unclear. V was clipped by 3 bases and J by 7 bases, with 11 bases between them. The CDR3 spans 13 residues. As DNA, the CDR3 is TGTGCCAGCAGTTTTGGGGATAGTCATACGCAGTATTTT. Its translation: CASSFGDSHTQYF.

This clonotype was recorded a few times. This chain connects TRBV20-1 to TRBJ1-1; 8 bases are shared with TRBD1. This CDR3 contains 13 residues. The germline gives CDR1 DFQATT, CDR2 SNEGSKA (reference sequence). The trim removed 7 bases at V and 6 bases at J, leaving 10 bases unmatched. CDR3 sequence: CSVTGQGGSEAFF. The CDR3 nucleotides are TGCAGTGTAACAGGACAGGGTGGATCTGAAGCTTTCTTT.

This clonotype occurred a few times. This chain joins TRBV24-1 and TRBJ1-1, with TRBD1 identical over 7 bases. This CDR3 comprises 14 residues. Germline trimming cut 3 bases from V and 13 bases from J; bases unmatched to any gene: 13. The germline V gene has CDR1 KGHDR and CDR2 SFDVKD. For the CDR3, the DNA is TGTGCCACCAGTGATCCAAACAGGGCAGGGGGTGTTTTCTTT. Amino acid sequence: CATSDPNRAGGVFF.

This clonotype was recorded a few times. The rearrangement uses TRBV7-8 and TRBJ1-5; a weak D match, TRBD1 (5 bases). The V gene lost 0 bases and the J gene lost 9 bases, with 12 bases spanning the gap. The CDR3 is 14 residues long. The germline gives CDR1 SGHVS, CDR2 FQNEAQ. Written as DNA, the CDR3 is TGTGCCAGCAGCTTAGCCCCCATTGGGGGGCCCCAGCATTTT. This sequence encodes CASSLAPIGGPQHF.

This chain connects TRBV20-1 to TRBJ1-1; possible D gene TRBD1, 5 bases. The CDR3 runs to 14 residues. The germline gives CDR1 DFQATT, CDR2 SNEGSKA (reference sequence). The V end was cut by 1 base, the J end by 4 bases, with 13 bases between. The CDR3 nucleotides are TGCAGTGCTAGAGCAGAGGGACTTGGCACTGAAGCTTTCTTT. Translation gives CSARAEGLGTEAFF.

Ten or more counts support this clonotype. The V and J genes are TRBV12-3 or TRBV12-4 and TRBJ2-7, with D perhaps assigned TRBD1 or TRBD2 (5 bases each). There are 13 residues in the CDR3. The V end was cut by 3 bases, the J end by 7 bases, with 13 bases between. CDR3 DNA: TGTGCCAGCAGTTTGGTGGGGCGGGTGGAGCAGTACTTC. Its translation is CASSLVGRVEQYF.

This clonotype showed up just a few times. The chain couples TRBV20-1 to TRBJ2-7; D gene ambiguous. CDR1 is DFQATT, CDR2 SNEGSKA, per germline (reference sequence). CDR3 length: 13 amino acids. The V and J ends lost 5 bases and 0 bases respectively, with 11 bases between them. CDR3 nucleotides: TGCAGTGCTCCCCCAATCTCCTCCTACGAGCAGTACTTC. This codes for CSAPPISSYEQYF.

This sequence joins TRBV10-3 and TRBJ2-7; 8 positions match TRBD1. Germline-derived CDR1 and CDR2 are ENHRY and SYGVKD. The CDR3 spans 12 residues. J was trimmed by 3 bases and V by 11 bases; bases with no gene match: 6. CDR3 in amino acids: CASKQGGYEQYF. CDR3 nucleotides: TGTGCCTCAAAACAGGGGGGCTACGAGCAGTACTTC.

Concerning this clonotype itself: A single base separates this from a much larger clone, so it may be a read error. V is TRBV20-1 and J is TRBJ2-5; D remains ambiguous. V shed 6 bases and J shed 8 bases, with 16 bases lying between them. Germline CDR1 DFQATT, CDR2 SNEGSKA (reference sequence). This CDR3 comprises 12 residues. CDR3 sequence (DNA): TGCAGTGCGCCCCAGGCCCGCGGAACCCAGTACTTC. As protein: CSAPQARGTQYF.